This note documents a single T cell receptor (beta chain) sequence. As yet, its antigen is unknown. This entry is derived from a study of identical twins. Notes on the study in general: Cord blood beta clonotypes that were abundant carried fewer insertions, and memory repertoires showed no such trend. Out-of-frame beta sequences exhibited a weaker degree of excess twin sharing.

A universal primer site was created by template switching, with the cDNA bearing unique molecular identifiers. TCRdb reprocessed the 5' RACE reads via MiXCR and lists one record per CDR3 protein. The sample contains just over 450,000 distinct CDR3 sequences, approximately 14% of which appear only once. Trimming took 6 bases from V and 0 from J, leaving 11 bases between them. CDR3 length equals 14 residues. In addition, the sample was reused for a study of yellow fever vaccine responses in identical twins. According to that study: Twins reportedly mounted vaccine T cell responses that seemed partly convergent, partly personalized.

The clonotype comes from a woman under 30 in good health. The sequencing sample was made of CD4+ T cells sorted from blood. The V gene is TRBV12-3 or TRBV12-4, the J gene TRBJ1-2; D remains unclear. CDR3 in DNA: TGTGCCAGCAGCCTACAGCCACCTAACTATGGCTACACCTTC. This codes for CASSLQPPNYGYTF.